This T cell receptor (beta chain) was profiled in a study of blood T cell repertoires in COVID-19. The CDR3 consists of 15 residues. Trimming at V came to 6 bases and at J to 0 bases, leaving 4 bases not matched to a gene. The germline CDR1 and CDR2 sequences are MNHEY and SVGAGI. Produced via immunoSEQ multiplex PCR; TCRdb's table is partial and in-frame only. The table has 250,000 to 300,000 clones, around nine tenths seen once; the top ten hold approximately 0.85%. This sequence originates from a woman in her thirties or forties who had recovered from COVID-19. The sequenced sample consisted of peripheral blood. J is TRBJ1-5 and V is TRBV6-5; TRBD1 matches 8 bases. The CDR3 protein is CASRKTGDSNQPQHF. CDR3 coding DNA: TGTGCCAGCAGAAAGACAGGGGATAGCAATCAGCCCCAGCATTTT.